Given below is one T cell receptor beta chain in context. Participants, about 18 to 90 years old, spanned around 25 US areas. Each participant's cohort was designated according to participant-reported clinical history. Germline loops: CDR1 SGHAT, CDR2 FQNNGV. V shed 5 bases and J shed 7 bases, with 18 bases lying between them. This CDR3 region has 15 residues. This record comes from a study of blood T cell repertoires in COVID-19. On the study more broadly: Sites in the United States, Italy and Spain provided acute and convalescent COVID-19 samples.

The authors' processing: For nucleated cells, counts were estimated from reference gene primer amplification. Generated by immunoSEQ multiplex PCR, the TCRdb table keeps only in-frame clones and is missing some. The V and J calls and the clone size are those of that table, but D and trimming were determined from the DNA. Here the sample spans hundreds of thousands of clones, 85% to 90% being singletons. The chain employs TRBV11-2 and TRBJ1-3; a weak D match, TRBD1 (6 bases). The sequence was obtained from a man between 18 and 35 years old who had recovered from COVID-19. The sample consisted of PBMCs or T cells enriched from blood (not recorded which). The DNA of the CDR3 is TGTGCCAGCAGCGCCCGCAACATTCAGGGGAACACCATATATTTT. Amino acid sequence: CASSARNIQGNTIYF. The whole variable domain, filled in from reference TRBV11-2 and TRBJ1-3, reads EAGVAQSPRYKIIEKRQSVAFWCNPISGHATLYWYQQILGQGPKLLIQFQNNGVVDDSQLPKDRFSAERLKGVDSTLKIQPAKLEDSAVYLCASSARNIQGNTIYFGEGSWLTVV.